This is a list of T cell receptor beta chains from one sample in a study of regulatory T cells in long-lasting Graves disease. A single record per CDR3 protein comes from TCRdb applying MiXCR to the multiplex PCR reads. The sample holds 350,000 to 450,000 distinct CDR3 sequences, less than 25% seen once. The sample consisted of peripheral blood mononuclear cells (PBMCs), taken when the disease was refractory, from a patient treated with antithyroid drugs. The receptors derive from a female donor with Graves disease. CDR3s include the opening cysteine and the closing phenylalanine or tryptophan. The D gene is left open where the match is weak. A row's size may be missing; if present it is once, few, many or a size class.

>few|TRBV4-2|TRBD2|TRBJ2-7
TGTGCCAGCAGCCAAGCCGGACTAGCGGGAGCCGAGCAGTACTTC
CASSQAGLAGAEQYF
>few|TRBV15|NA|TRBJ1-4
TGTGCCACCAGCAGAGACATTGAAAAACTGTTTTTT
CATSRDIEKLFF
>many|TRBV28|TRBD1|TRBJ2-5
TGTGCCAGCAGTTTTTCACCGTGGGACAGCTCACAAGAGACCCAGTACTTC
CASSFSPWDSSQETQYF
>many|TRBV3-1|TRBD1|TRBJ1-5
TGTGCCAGCAGCCAAGGGCCAGGGGGCTTTCAGCCCCAGCATTTT
CASSQGPGGFQPQHF
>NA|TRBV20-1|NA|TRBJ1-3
TGCAGTGCTAGAGTTAGGGACTCTGGAAACACCATATATTTT
CSARVRDSGNTIYF
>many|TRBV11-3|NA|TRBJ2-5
TGTGCCAGCCTACTGGATCGGAAGACCCAGTACTTC
CASLLDRKTQYF
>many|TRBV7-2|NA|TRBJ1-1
TGTGCCAGCAGCAAACCTAGGGGTATGAACACTGAAGCTTTCTTT
CASSKPRGMNTEAFF
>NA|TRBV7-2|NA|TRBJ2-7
TGTGCCAGCAGCTCCGAAACCACCCGGGGGCTAAACTACGAGCAGTACTTC
CASSSETTRGLNYEQYF
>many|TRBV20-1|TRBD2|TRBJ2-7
TGCAGTGCCGACGCTAGCGGGAGGGGGGCCTACGAGCAGTACTTC
CSADASGRGAYEQYF
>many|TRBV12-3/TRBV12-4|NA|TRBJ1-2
TGTGCCAGCAGTTTATTGGGCCAGATGGGCTACACCTTC
CASSLLGQMGYTF
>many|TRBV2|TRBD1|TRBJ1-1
TGTGCCAGCAAGAGAGGGGGCGCGGGAACTGAAGCTTTCTTT
CASKRGGAGTEAFF
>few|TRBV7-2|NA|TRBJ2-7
TGTGCCAGCGGACGGACCTTCTCCTACGAGCAGTACTTC
CASGRTFSYEQYF
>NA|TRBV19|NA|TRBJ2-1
TGTGCCAGTAGTGCGATCCTAGCGATTGAGCAGTTCTTC
CASSAILAIEQFF
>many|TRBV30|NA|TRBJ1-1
TGTGCCTGGAGTCGACAAAACACTGAAGCTTTCTTT
CAWSRQNTEAFF
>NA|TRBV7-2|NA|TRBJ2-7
TGTGCCAGCAGCCGCGAGCCGGGACCCTACTACGAGCAGTACTTC
CASSREPGPYYEQYF
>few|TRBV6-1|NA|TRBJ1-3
TGTGCCAGCAGTAGGGAGGACTCTGGAAACACCATATATTTT
CASSREDSGNTIYF
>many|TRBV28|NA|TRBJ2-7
TGTGCCAGCAGTTTATCCCCGACGGTGAACTACGAGCAGTACTTC
CASSLSPTVNYEQYF
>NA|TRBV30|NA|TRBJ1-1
TGTGCCTGGAGATTTAGCCAAAACACTGAAGCTTTCTTT
CAWRFSQNTEAFF
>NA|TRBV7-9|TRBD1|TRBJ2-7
TGTGCCAGCAGCTCTACTGGACAGGGACGCGAGCAGTACTTC
CASSSTGQGREQYF
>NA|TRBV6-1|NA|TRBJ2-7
TGTGCCAGCAAAGGACACTCTTCCTCCTACGAGCAGTACTTC
CASKGHSSSYEQYF
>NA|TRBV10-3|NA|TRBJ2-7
TGTGCCATCAGTGAGTCGGGGAAGGGGGAGCAGTACTTC
CAISESGKGEQYF
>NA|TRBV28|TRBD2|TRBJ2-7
TGTGCCAGCAGCCCCGGGACTAGCGGGAGGGGCGAGCAGTACTTC
CASSPGTSGRGEQYF
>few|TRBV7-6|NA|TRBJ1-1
TGTGCCAGCAGCCCTGGGACTGCCGGGGGGGAAGCTTTCTTT
CASSPGTAGGEAFF
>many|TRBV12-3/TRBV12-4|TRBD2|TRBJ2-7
TGTGCCAGCAGCCAGATACTAGCGTCCTACGAGCAGTACTTC
CASSQILASYEQYF
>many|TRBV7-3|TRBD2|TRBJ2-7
TGTGCCAGCAGCTTAACTAGCGGGAGCGAGCAGTACTTC
CASSLTSGSEQYF
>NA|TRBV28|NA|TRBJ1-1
TGTGCCAGCAGGATCTCGCGCCGGGACACTGAAGCTTTCTTT
CASRISRRDTEAFF
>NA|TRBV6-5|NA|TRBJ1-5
TGTGCCAGCAGTTACCCCGAAGAAGTTCAGCCCCAGCATTTT
CASSYPEEVQPQHF
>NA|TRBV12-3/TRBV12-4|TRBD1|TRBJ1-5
TGTGCCAGCAGCAAAGAGGGGGCGAGCAATCAGCCCCAGCATTTT
CASSKEGASNQPQHF
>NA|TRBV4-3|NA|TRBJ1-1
TGCGCCAGCAGCCAAGATTCCATCGCTGAAGCTTTCTTT
CASSQDSIAEAFF
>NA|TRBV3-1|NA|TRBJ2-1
TGTGCCAGCAGCCAAGAATATATACATGAGCAGTTCTTC
CASSQEYIHEQFF
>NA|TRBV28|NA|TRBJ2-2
TGTGCCAGCTCCTCGCGCTGGGAGCTGTTTTTT
CASSSRWELFF
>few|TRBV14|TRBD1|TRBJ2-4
TGTGCCAGCAGCCAAGATTCCGGGACAGGGTACATTCAGTACTTC
CASSQDSGTGYIQYF
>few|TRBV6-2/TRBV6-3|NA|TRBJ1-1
TGTGCCAGCAGCGGCCCCCCGTGGGCCACTGAAGCTTTCTTT
CASSGPPWATEAFF
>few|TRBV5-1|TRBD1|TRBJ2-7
TGCGCCAGCAGCTTTCGGGGACAGGGGGCAGTCGAGCAGTACTTC
CASSFRGQGAVEQYF
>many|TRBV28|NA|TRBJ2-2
TGTGCCAGCAGCCCTTATAGCTCCGGGGAGCTGTTTTTT
CASSPYSSGELFF
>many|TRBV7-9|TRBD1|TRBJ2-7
TGTGCCAGCAGCCAAGGGGACAGCACCTACGAGCAGTACTTC
CASSQGDSTYEQYF
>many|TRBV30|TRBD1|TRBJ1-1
TGTGCCTGGAGTGGTATTTCAGGGGGTGAAGCTTTCTTT
CAWSGISGGEAFF
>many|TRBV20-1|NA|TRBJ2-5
TGCAGTGCAGCGACAGAGCAAGAGACCCAGTACTTC
CSAATEQETQYF
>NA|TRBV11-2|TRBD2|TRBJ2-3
TGTGCCAGCAGCTTAGACCCTTTTACTAGCGGGTACGTCGATACGCAGTATTTT
CASSLDPFTSGYVDTQYF
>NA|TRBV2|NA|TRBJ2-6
TGTGCCAGCAGAGGAGACTCTGGGGCCAACGTCCTGACTTTC
CASRGDSGANVLTF
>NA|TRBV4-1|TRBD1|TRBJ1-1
TGCGCCAGCAGCCAGACGGACAGGGGGAACACTGAAGCTTTCTTT
CASSQTDRGNTEAFF
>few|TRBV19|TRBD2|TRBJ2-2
TGTGCCAGTAGTATTTCGGCCCTAGCGGGAGGGGCCGGGGAGCTGTTTTTT
CASSISALAGGAGELFF
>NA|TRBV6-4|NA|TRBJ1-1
TGTGCCCGCGGAACGGAGAACACTGAAACTTTCTTT
CARGTENTETFF
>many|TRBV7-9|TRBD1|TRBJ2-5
TGTGCCAGCAGCCCCCAGGGACAGGGAGGAGGTAGAGAGACCCAGTACTTC
CASSPQGQGGGRETQYF
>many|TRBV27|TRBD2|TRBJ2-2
TGTGCCAGCAGTTTACGCCCGGTAGCGGGCATGAACACCGGGGAGCTGTTTTTT
CASSLRPVAGMNTGELFF
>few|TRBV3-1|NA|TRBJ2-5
TGTGCCAGCAGCGCACGGGACTCCCGGACCGAGACCCAGTACTTC
CASSARDSRTETQYF
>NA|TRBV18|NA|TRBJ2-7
TGTGTCAGCTCACCAGGGTTGGACGAGCAGTACTTC
CVSSPGLDEQYF